The T cell receptor beta chain under discussion was sequenced for a study of siplizumab effects on memory and regulatory T cells. Study-level results: Siplizumab significantly brought down the alloreactive sequences that trace back to unstimulated CD4+ memory cells. For siplizumab cultures, the suppressive function of their proliferating Tregs was not confirmed. Among alloreactive clones, only a minor fraction mapped to unstimulated subsets.

Profiled with immunoSEQ multiplex PCR; TCRdb holds only in-frame clones, not every one. The table lists some 100,000 clones, 94% of them singletons. Points on this clone: Its matching antigen is unknown.

The CDR3 has 14 residues. Germline V lookup: CDR1 SGHRS, CDR2 YFSETQ. The V and J ends lost 4 bases and 10 bases respectively, with 20 bases between them. The sequenced sample was Tregs sorted from blood. J is TRBJ1-2 and V is TRBV5-1, with D perhaps matching TRBD1 (5 bases). The sequence was collected from a human donor in good health. This CDR3 reads CASSPGPGERTYTF. For the CDR3, the DNA is TGCGCCAGCAGCCCGGGACCGGGGGAGCGTACCTACACCTTC.